One T cell receptor (beta chain) is described in this entry. Its target is unknown. This sample was taken from a study of cytomegalovirus exposure and HLA in healthy donors. Whole-study findings and limits: Later findings reportedly placed an Asian-associated ancestry cluster below the 666-donor mean for N-insertions. Common viral pathogens (according to a later analysis) appeared linked to several of the most significant clusters.

The PCR ran on 60 Vbeta and 13 Jbeta primers. Assay used: immunoSEQ multiplex PCR; TCRdb lists only in-frame clones, some missing. The repertoire includes around 130,000 clones, nearly 85% of them detected once, and approximately 1.1% sits in the top ten. Nominally healthy donors were sampled, though unrecorded immune exposures were likely. The sequenced sample was PBMCs. This clonotype was sampled from a boy between 10 and 17 years old in good health and CMV-seronegative.

DNA for the CDR3: TGTGCCAGCAGCGCCCGGAGGGACAGGGGGAACACTGAAGCTTTCTTT. Translated, it gives CASSARRDRGNTEAFF. The V and J genes are TRBV7-8 and TRBJ1-1; TRBD1 matches at 10 bases. Germline CDR1 SGHVS, CDR2 FQNEAQ. V trimming: 5 bases; J trimming: 1 base; junction bases outside the gene matches: 7. This CDR3 comprises 16 residues.